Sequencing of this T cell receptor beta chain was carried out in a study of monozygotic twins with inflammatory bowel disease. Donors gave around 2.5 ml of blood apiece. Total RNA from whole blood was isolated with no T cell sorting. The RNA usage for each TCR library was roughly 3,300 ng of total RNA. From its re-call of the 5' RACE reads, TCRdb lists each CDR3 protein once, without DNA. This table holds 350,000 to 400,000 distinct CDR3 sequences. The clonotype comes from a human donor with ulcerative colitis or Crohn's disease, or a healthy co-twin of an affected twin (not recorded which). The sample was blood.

This CDR3 is CASRVTGGDEQYF. This chain links TRBV6-1 with TRBJ2-7; the D call from TCRdb, TRBD1, cannot be confirmed without DNA. The CDR3 extends over 13 amino acids. Germline V lookup: CDR1 MNHNS, CDR2 SASEGT.